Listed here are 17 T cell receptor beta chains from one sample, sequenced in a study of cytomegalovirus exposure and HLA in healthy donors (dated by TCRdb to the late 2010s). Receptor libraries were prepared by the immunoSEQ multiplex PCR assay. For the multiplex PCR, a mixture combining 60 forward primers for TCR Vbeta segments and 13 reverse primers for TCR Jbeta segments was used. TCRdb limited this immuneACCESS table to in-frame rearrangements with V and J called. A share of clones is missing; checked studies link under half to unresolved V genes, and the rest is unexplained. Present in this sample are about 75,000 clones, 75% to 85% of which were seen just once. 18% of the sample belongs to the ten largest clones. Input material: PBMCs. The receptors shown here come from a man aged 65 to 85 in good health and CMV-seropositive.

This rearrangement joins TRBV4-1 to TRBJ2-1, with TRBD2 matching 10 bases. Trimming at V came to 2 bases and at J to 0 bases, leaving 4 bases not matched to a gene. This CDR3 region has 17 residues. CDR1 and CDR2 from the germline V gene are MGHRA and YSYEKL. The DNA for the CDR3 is TGCGCCAGCAGCCAAAATAGCGGGGGGAGCTCCTACAATGAGCAGTTCTTC. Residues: CASSQNSGGSSYNEQFF.

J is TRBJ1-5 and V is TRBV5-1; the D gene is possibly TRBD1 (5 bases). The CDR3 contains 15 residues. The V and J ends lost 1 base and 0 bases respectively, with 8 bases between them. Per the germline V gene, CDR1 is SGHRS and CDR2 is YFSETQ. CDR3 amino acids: CASSLTGYSNQPQHF. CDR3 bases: TGCGCCAGCAGCTTGACAGGCTATAGCAATCAGCCCCAGCATTTT.

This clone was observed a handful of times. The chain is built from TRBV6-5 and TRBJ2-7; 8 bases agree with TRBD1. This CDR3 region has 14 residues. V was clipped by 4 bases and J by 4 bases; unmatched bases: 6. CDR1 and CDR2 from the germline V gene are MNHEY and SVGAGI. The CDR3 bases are TGTGCCAGCAGTTCGCCGGGACAGGTTTACGAGCAGTACTTC. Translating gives CASSSPGQVYEQYF.

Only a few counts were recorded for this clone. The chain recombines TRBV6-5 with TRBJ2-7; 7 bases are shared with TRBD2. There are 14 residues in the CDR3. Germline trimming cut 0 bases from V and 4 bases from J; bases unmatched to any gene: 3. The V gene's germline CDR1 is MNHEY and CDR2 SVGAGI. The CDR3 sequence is CASSYSAGEYEQYF. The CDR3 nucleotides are TGTGCCAGCAGTTACTCGGCGGGAGAGTACGAGCAGTACTTC.

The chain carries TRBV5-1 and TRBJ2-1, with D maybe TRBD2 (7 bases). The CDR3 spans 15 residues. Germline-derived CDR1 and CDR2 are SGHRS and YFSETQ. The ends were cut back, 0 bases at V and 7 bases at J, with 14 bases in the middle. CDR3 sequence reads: CASSLEGRGGNEQFF. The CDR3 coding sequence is TGCGCCAGCAGCTTGGAGGGCAGGGGAGGGAATGAGCAGTTCTTC.

CDR3 loop: CASSAPQGHYNYGYTF. In DNA, the CDR3 is TGTGCCAGCAGTGCCCCGCAGGGGCACTATAACTATGGCTACACCTTC. V gene TRBV6-1 combines with J gene TRBJ1-2, with D maybe TRBD1 (6 bases). The CDR3 covers 16 residues. The germline V gene has CDR1 MNHNS and CDR2 SASEGT. V lost 4 bases, J lost 1 base, and 16 bases lay in between.

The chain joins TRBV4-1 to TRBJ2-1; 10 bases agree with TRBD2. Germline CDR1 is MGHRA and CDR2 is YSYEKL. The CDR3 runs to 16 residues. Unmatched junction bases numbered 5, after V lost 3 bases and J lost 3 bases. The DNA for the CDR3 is TGCGCCAGCAGCCACGGAGCGGGAGGGATCTACAATGAGCAGTTCTTC. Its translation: CASSHGAGGIYNEQFF.

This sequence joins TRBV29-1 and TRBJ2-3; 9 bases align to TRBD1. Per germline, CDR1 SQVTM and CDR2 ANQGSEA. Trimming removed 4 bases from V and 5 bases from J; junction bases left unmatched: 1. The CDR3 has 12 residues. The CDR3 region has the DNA TGCAGCGTTGGACAGGGGGGAGATACGCAGTATTTT. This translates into CSVGQGGDTQYF.

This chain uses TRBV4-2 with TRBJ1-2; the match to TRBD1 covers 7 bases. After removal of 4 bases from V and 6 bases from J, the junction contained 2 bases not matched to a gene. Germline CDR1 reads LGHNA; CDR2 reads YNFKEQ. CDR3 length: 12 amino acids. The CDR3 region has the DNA TGTGCCAGCAGCCGAACAGGGGATGGCTACACCTTC. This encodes CASSRTGDGYTF.

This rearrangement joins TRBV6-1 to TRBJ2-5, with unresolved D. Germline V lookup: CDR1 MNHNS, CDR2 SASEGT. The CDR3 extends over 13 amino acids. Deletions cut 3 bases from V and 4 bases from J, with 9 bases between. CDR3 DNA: TGTGCCAGCAGTGATGTGGTGAGAGAGACCCAGTACTTC. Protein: CASSDVVRETQYF.

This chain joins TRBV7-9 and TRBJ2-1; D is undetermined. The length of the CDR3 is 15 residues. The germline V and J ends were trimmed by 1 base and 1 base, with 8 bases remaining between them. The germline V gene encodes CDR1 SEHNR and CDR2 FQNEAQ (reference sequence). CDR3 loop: CASSLDGFSYNEQFF. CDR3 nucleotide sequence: TGTGCCAGCAGCTTAGACGGGTTTTCCTACAATGAGCAGTTCTTC.

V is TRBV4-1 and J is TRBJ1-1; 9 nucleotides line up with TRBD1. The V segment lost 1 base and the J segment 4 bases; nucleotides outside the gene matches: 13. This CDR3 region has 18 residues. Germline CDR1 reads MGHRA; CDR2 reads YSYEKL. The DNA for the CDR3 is TGCGCCAGCAGCCAAGCGTCACAGGGGGCTTTGGTAGGCACTGAAGCTTTCTTT. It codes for CASSQASQGALVGTEAFF.

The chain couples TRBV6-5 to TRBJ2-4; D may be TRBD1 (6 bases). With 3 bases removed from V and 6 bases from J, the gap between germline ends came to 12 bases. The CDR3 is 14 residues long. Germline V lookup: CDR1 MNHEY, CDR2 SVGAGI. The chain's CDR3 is CASSYGRQANIQYF. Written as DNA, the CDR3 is TGTGCCAGCAGTTATGGGAGACAGGCAAACATTCAGTACTTC.

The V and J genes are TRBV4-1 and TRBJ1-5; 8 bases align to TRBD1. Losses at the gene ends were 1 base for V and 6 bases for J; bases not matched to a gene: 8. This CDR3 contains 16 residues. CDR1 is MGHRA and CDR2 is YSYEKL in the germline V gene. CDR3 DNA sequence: TGCGCCAGCAGCCAAGGGGTTGCCAGGGGGCCTCAGCCCCAGCATTTT. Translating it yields CASSQGVARGPQPQHF.

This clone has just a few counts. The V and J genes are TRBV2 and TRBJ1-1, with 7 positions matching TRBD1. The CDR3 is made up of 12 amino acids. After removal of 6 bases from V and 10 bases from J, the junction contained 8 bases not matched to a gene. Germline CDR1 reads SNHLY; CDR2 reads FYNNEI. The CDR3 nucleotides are TGTGCCAGCAGCGTCCAGGGGGGCACAGCTTTCTTT. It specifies CASSVQGGTAFF. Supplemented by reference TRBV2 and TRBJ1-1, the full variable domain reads EPEVTQTPSHQVTQMGQEVILRCVPISNHLYFYWYRQILGQKVEFLVSFYNNEISEKSEIFDDQFSVERPDGSNFTLKIRSTKLEDSAMYFCASSVQGGTAFFGQGTRLTVV.

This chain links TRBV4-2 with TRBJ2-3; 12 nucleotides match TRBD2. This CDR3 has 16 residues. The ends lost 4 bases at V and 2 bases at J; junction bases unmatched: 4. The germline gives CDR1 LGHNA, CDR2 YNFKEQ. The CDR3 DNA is TGTGCCAGCAGCCGACTAGCGGGGGCCCTCACAGATACGCAGTATTTT. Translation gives CASSRLAGALTDTQYF.

In DNA, the CDR3 is TGTGCCAGCAGTGAACGGAGGACAGGGGTTGAAGCTTTCTTT. The encoded protein is CASSERRTGVEAFF. The chain employs TRBV2 and TRBJ1-1; TRBD1 aligns across 9 bases. The CDR3 runs to 14 residues. Germline lookup yields CDR1 SNHLY and CDR2 FYNNEI. V shed 2 bases and J 7 bases; nucleotides not matched to a gene: 5.